The 7 T cell receptor beta chains listed next were all sequenced from one sample in a study of cytotoxic CD8 clonotypes in ibrutinib-treated CLL. Sequencing was performed with immunoSEQ multiplex PCR; in TCRdb, only in-frame clones are kept and a portion is missing. The data show 35,000 to 45,000 clones, around 75% seen once. Source: PBMCs, taken at disease progression, from a patient treated with ibrutinib. The receptors derive from a human donor with chronic lymphocytic leukemia.

The chain is built from TRBV5-4 and TRBJ2-2; 10 bases align to TRBD1. The junction had 7 bases not matched to a gene; V was cut back by 3 bases and J by 5 bases. Germline CDR1 reads SGHNT; CDR2 reads YYREEE (reference sequence). The CDR3 length is 16 residues. CDR3 DNA sequence: TGTGCCAGCAGCTCGGGACAGGGGTTAGGAACCGGGGAGCTGTTTTTT. Its protein is CASSSGQGLGTGELFF.

The chain employs TRBV7-9 and TRBJ2-7; D not resolved. CDR3 length: 13 amino acids. Per germline, CDR1 SEHNR and CDR2 FQNEAQ (reference sequence). V was clipped by 8 bases and J by 0 bases, with 11 bases between them. The CDR3 sequence: CASVGRSSYEQYF. The CDR3 nucleotides read TGTGCCAGCGTAGGACGGAGCTCCTACGAGCAGTACTTC.

The chain carries TRBV5-1 and TRBJ2-1, with 11 bases matching TRBD2. CDR1 is SGHRS and CDR2 is YFSETQ in the germline V gene. The CDR3 runs to 16 residues. V shed 4 bases, J shed 6 bases, and the junction held 9 bases outside the gene matches. CDR3 sequence reads: CASSLPLAGGSNEQFF. CDR3 bases: TGCGCCAGCAGCCTCCCCCTAGCGGGGGGTTCCAATGAGCAGTTCTTC.

The gene calls are TRBV2 and TRBJ1-1; no firm D call. Germline CDR1 reads SNHLY; CDR2 reads FYNNEI. V was trimmed by 4 bases and J by 5 bases, leaving 8 bases between them. The CDR3 runs 12 residues. CDR3 in DNA: TGTGCCAGCAGTGTGGGAGATACTGAAGCTTTCTTT. Protein: CASSVGDTEAFF.

V usage is TRBV19 and J usage is TRBJ1-2, with D hard to call. The CDR3 extends over 12 amino acids. Germline CDR1 and CDR2: LNHDA and SQIVND (reference sequence). Trimming left V 3 bases short and J 3 bases short, with 5 bases between. This CDR3 reads CASSISDYGYTF. The CDR3 DNA sequence: TGTGCCAGTAGTATCTCGGACTATGGCTACACCTTC.

V and J are TRBV5-4 and TRBJ2-7; 11 bases match TRBD2. V dropped 4 bases and J dropped 0; count of bases not matched to a gene: 3. This CDR3 has 15 amino acids. CDR1 SGHNT and CDR2 YYREEE come from the germline V gene (reference sequence). CDR3 sequence: CASSHTSGGSYEQYF. DNA of the CDR3: TGTGCCAGCAGCCATACTAGCGGGGGCTCCTACGAGCAGTACTTC.

This rearrangement joins TRBV10-3 to TRBJ1-1; 11 bases line up with TRBD1. This CDR3 is 14 amino acids long. CDR1 is ENHRY and CDR2 is SYGVKD in the germline V gene. The J segment lost 2 bases and the V segment lost 11 bases, leaving 7 bases of the junction unmatched. For the CDR3, the DNA is TGTGCCGTCGGGACAGGGGGTGATAACACTGAAGCTTTCTTT. Residues: CAVGTGGDNTEAFF.